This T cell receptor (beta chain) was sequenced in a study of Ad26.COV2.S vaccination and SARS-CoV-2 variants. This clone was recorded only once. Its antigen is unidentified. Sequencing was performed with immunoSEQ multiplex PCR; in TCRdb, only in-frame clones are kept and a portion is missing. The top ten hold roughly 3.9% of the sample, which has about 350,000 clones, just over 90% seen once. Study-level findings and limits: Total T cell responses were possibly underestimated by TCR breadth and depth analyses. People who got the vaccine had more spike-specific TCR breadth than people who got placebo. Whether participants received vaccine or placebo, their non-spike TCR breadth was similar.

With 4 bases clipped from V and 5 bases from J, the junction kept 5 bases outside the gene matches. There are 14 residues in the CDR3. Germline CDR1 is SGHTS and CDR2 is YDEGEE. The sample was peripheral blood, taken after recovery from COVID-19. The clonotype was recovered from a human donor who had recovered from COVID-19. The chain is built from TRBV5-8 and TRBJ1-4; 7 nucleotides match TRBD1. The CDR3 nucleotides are TGTGCCAGCAGCCCGACAGGGCAGAATGAAAAACTGTTTTTT. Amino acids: CASSPTGQNEKLFF.